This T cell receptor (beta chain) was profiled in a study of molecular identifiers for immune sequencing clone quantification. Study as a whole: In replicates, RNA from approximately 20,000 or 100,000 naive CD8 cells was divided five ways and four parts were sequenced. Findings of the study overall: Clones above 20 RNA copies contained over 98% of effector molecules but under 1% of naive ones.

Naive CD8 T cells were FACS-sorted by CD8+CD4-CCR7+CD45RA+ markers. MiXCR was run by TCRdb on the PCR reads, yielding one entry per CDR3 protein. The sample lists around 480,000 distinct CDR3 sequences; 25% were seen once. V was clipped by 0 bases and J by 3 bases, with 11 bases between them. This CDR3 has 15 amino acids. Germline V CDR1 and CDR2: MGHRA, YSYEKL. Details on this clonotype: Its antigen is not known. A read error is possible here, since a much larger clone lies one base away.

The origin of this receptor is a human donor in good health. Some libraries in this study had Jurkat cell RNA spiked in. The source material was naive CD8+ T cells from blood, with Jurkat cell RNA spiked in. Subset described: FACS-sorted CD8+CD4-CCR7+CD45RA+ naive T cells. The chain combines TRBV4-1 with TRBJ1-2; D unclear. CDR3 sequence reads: CASSQERMFDYGYTF. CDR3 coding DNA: TGCGCCAGCAGCCAAGAACGCATGTTTGACTATGGCTACACCTTC.